The 20 T cell receptor beta chains listed next were all sequenced from one sample in a study of response to subunit inactivated influenza vaccine. MiXCR was run by TCRdb on the RT-PCR reads, yielding one entry per CDR3 protein. The repertoire has 500,000 to 550,000 distinct CDR3 sequences, around 7.9% of them found once; the top ten carry approximately 14%. Sequenced here: PBMCs from blood, sampled around 25 months after vaccination. These receptors originate from a man aged 50-75 years who received an inactivated influenza vaccine.

This clonotype came up a few times. The rearrangement links TRBV20-1 to TRBJ2-7; D is uncertain. The ends were cut back, 5 bases at V and 3 bases at J, with 29 bases in the middle. Looked up from germline, CDR1 is DFQATT and CDR2 is SNEGSKA (reference sequence). The CDR3 is 18 residues long. The CDR3 here is CSAGSRISSLPQGYEQYF. The CDR3 nucleotides are TGCAGTGCTGGAAGCCGAATAAGTAGCCTCCCCCAAGGCTACGAGCAGTACTTC.

This clonotype was recorded at least ten times. This chain links TRBV30 with TRBJ2-2; D is perhaps TRBD1 (7 bases). This CDR3 contains 15 residues. Germline lookup yields CDR1 GTSNPN and CDR2 SVGIG (reference sequence). V dropped 2 bases and J dropped 3 bases, with 13 bases sitting between them. Written as DNA, the CDR3 is TGTGCCTGGAGTCGGCGGGACAGCGACACCGGGGAGCTGTTTTTT. Protein sequence: CAWSRRDSDTGELFF.

This clonotype was counted between two and nine times. This chain links TRBV7-8 with TRBJ1-5; unclear D gene. This CDR3 contains 14 residues. V was pared by 6 bases and J by 3 bases, with 12 bases between. Germline CDR1 SGHVS, CDR2 FQNEAQ. The chain's CDR3 is CASRRSSDNQPQHF. In DNA, the CDR3 is TGTGCCAGCAGGCGTAGCTCTGACAATCAGCCCCAGCATTTT.

CDR3 loop: CASSLVGLKETQYF. DNA of the CDR3: TGTGCCAGCAGCTTAGTGGGTCTGAAAGAGACCCAGTACTTC. V gene TRBV7-9 combines with J gene TRBJ2-5; no clear D. CDR1 and CDR2 from the germline V gene are SEHNR and FQNEAQ (reference sequence). Trimming cost V 1 base and J 3 bases, with 9 bases left between them. CDR3 length equals 14 residues.

The V and J genes are TRBV4-3 and TRBJ2-1, with D perhaps matching TRBD2 (6 bases). V was shortened by 0 bases and J by 0 bases, with 21 bases between the two germline ends. This CDR3 region has 20 residues. Looked up from germline, CDR1 is LGHNA and CDR2 is YSLEER. CDR3 region: CASSQEVSEGGRYSYNEQFF. The CDR3 nucleotides are TGCGCCAGCAGCCAAGAAGTGTCGGAGGGAGGAAGATACTCCTACAATGAGCAGTTCTTC.

The chain joins TRBV20-1 to TRBJ2-1; 15 nucleotides match TRBD2. This CDR3 contains 14 residues. V trimming: 6 bases; J trimming: 6 bases; junction bases outside the gene matches: 3. Per germline, CDR1 DFQATT and CDR2 SNEGSKA (reference sequence). CDR3 in amino acids: CSAWTSGRGNEQFF. The CDR3 nucleotides are TGCAGTGCCTGGACTAGCGGGAGGGGCAATGAGCAGTTCTTC.

The sample holds a few counts of this clonotype. This chain joins TRBV7-9 and TRBJ1-1; D gene unclear. Germline-derived CDR1 and CDR2 are SEHNR and FQNEAQ (reference sequence). V was shortened by 4 bases and J by 3 bases, with 18 bases between the two germline ends. The CDR3 runs 16 residues. In DNA form, the CDR3 reads TGTGCCAGCAGCTCTCAGGTCATTGCTCCGGACACTGAAGCTTTCTTT. It is translated as CASSSQVIAPDTEAFF.

This clonotype was observed a handful of times. The gene calls are TRBV20-1 and TRBJ2-1, with 9 nucleotides matching TRBD2. Per germline, CDR1 DFQATT and CDR2 SNEGSKA (reference sequence). The length of the CDR3 is 14 residues. The ends lost 5 bases at V and 4 bases at J; junction bases unmatched: 6. In DNA form, the CDR3 reads TGCAGTGCTCCCCCGGCGGGGGGGTACAATGAGCAGTTCTTC. Translation: CSAPPAGGYNEQFF.

This clonotype was counted at least ten times. V is TRBV6-1 and J is TRBJ2-1; 8 bases agree with TRBD2. This CDR3 has 14 amino acids. CDR1 is MNHNS and CDR2 is SASEGT in the germline V gene. The J segment lost 6 bases and the V segment lost 4 bases, leaving 5 bases of the junction unmatched. The CDR3 is CASSATSVPNEQFF. Written as DNA, the CDR3 is TGTGCCAGCAGTGCGACTAGCGTCCCCAATGAGCAGTTCTTC.

This clonotype was detected a few times. The chain links TRBV2 to TRBJ2-1; no definite D call. Looked up from germline, CDR1 is SNHLY and CDR2 is FYNNEI. The V end lost 0 bases, the J end lost 0 bases, and 3 bases lay between the germline ends. This CDR3 has 14 amino acids. This CDR3 is CASSEARSYNEQFF. CDR3 in DNA: TGTGCCAGCAGTGAAGCGCGCTCCTACAATGAGCAGTTCTTC.

The sample holds a few counts of this clonotype. This rearrangement joins TRBV19 to TRBJ1-1; no clear D gene. The CDR3 has 13 residues. V lost 7 bases, J lost 4 bases, and 13 bases lay in between. Germline V gene sequence: CDR1 LNHDA, CDR2 SQIVND (reference sequence). The CDR3 spells CASMPIEGTEAFF. CDR3 nucleotides: TGTGCCAGTATGCCCATTGAGGGCACTGAAGCTTTCTTT.

The J gene is TRBJ2-7, the V gene TRBV28; tentatively, D is TRBD1 (6 bases). V lost 6 bases to trimming and J lost 6 bases, with 18 bases between them. Germline V gene lookup returns CDR1 MDHEN and CDR2 SYDVKM. This CDR3 comprises 14 residues. The DNA of the CDR3 is TGTGCCAGCAGAACCGGGACATCAGCCTCCGAGCAGTACTTC. It codes for CASRTGTSASEQYF.

The rearrangement uses TRBV7-9 and TRBJ2-1, with 7 bases identical to TRBD2. V lost 4 bases to trimming and J lost 7 bases; unmatched junction nucleotides: 10. CDR1 is SEHNR, CDR2 FQNEAQ, per germline (reference sequence). The CDR3 contains 15 residues. The CDR3 coding sequence is TGTGCCAGCAGCTCAAGGCGGGGGAAAGGGAATGAGCAGTTCTTC. This translates into CASSSRRGKGNEQFF.

The V call is TRBV7-9, the J call TRBJ2-5; 7 positions match TRBD1. There are 14 residues in the CDR3. The V and J ends lost 4 bases and 4 bases, in that order; junction bases with no gene match: 6. Germline V gene sequence: CDR1 SEHNR, CDR2 FQNEAQ (reference sequence). The CDR3 region is CASSSDRAGETQYF. The CDR3 nucleotides are TGTGCCAGCAGCTCCGACAGGGCTGGAGAGACCCAGTACTTC.

This clonotype has ten or more counts. The chain employs TRBV4-3 and TRBJ2-4, with D perhaps TRBD2 (5 bases). Trimming took 4 bases from V and 1 from J, leaving 11 bases between them. The germline CDR1 and CDR2 sequences are LGHNA and YSLEER. The CDR3 runs to 15 residues. CDR3 amino acids: CASSLRGHAKNIQYF. The CDR3 coding sequence is TGCGCCAGCAGCCTACGGGGTCACGCCAAAAACATTCAGTACTTC.

In DNA, the CDR3 is TGTGCCAGCATTATATCGGGACAGCTAAGCTCTGGGGCCAACGTCCTGACTTTC. It encodes CASIISGQLSSGANVLTF. The chain joins TRBV6-5 to TRBJ2-6, with 7 bases matching TRBD1. From germline, CDR1 is MNHEY and CDR2 SVGAGI. The length of the CDR3 is 18 residues. V lost 7 bases to trimming and J lost 0 bases; unmatched junction nucleotides: 12.

This clonotype was seen repeatedly, ten times or more. CDR3 sequence reads: CASSQDRLVVNEQFF. In DNA, the CDR3 is TGCGCCAGCAGCCAAGATCGACTAGTGGTCAATGAGCAGTTCTTC. The rearrangement joins TRBV4-3 to TRBJ2-1, with a possible D match to TRBD2 (6 bases). Germline CDR1 and CDR2: LGHNA and YSLEER. V lost 0 bases and J lost 6, with 12 bases in between. The CDR3 loop spans 15 amino acids.

This chain's CDR3 is CASGKERVNTDTQYF. The CDR3 DNA follows: TGCGCCAGCGGTAAGGAGCGAGTCAACACAGATACGCAGTATTTT. The V call is TRBV5-1, the J call TRBJ2-3; D ambiguous. The CDR3 loop spans 15 amino acids. Germline loops: CDR1 SGHRS, CDR2 YFSETQ. Trimming stripped 7 bases from V and 2 bases from J, with 17 bases between.

This clonotype was seen ten or more times. The rearrangement links TRBV12-3 or TRBV12-4 to TRBJ2-1, with D perhaps matching TRBD2 (5 bases). The CDR3 loop spans 14 amino acids. V lost 6 bases to trimming and J lost 9 bases, with 18 bases between them. This CDR3 reads CASSLRTHGGEQFF. The CDR3 DNA sequence: TGTGCCAGCAGCCTAAGGACTCACGGTGGTGAGCAGTTCTTC.

This clonotype was found a few times. This rearrangement joins TRBV7-9 to TRBJ2-7; 8 bases map to TRBD2. J was trimmed by 0 bases and V by 5 bases; bases with no gene match: 6. Germline CDR1 reads SEHNR; CDR2 reads FQNEAQ (reference sequence). The CDR3 is 15 residues long. The DNA of the CDR3 is TGTGCCAGCAGCGCCCTAGCGGGCTCCTCCTACGAGCAGTACTTC. This encodes CASSALAGSSYEQYF. The variable domain in full, with the rest retrieved from reference TRBV7-9 and TRBJ2-7, is DTGVSQNPRHKITKRGQNVTFRCDPISEHNRLYWYRQTLGQGPEFLTYFQNEAQLEKSRLLSDRFSAERPKGSFSTLEIQRTEQGDSAMYLCASSALAGSSYEQYFGPGTRLTVT.